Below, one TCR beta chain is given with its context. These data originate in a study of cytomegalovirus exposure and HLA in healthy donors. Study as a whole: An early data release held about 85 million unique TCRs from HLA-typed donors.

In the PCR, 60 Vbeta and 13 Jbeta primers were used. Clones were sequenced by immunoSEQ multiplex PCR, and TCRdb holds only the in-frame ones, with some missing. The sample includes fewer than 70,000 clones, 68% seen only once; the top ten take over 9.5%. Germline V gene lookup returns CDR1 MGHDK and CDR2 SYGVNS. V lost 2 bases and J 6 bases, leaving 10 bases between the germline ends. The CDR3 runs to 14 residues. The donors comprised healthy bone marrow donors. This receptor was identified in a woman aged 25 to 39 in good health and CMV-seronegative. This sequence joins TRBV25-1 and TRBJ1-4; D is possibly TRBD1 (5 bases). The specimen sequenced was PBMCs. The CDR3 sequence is CASSERGFDEKLFF. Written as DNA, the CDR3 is TGTGCCAGCAGTGAAAGGGGTTTCGATGAAAAACTGTTTTTT.